These 14 T cell receptor beta chains came from one sample sequenced in a study of Ad26.COV2.S vaccination and SARS-CoV-2 variants. The treatment here: roughly 19 received Ad26.COV2.S at low or high dose, single or two shots; a few received placebo; per-sample allocation not given. All samples were drawn on day 63, counting from the first vaccine or placebo injection. Produced via immunoSEQ multiplex PCR; TCRdb's table is partial and in-frame only. This table holds 450,000 to 550,000 clones, roughly 89% found once. Sequenced material: peripheral blood, taken in a trial of Ad26.COV2.S vaccine versus placebo. The receptor set was obtained from a person between 18 and 65 years old who received the Ad26.COV2.S COVID-19 vaccine or a placebo.

As for this clone: Here the CDR3 omits its conserved ending phenylalanine or tryptophan, so a read error is the likely source. The DNA is omitted, as the CDR3 cannot be located on it reliably, and the CDR3 follows TCRdb's listing. This chain connects TRBV15 to TRBJ2-7. From its first to its last residue, the CDR3 has 14 amino acids. The V gene's germline CDR1 is LNHNV and CDR2 YYDKDF (reference sequence). The chain's CDR3 is CATSRDRASGTVFT.

About this clone: The same CDR3 is also encoded by other DNA sequences in this sample. This chain uses TRBV20-1 with TRBJ2-7; the D is unclear. V was pared by 3 bases and J by 2 bases, with 5 bases between. This CDR3 has 11 amino acids. Germline V gives CDR1 DFQATT, CDR2 SNEGSKA (reference sequence). CDR3 sequence (DNA): TGCAGTGCTAGTGGGCCCTACGAGCAGTACTTC. Its protein is CSASGPYEQYF.

Concerning this clone itself: An end of the junction differs from the germline gene, which may be a read error. This chain uses TRBV7-9 with TRBJ2-3, with D perhaps TRBD1 (7 bases). Looked up from germline, CDR1 is SEHNR and CDR2 is FQNEAQ (reference sequence). CDR3 length equals 12 residues. CDR3 nucleotides: TGTGCCAGCAGCTTAGTCCCCCGGGGGACAGTTTTT. Translation: CASSLVPRGTVF. Complete variable domain (other parts from reference TRBV7-9 and TRBJ2-3): DTGVSQNPRHKITKRGQNVTFRCDPISEHNRLYWYRQTLGQGPEFLTYFQNEAQLEKSRLLSDRFSAERPKGSFSTLEIQRTEQGDSAMYLCASSLVPRGTVFGPGTRLTVL.

The chain is built from TRBV27 and TRBJ2-2, with TRBD1 as a possible D gene (6 bases). Trimming removed 2 bases from V and 6 bases from J, with 10 bases in between. The CDR3 runs 14 residues. Germline V lookup: CDR1 MNHEY, CDR2 SMNVEV (reference sequence). This CDR3 is CASSLAEGAGELFF. The CDR3 coding sequence is TGTGCCAGCAGTTTAGCCGAGGGGGCCGGGGAGCTGTTTTTT.

This rearrangement joins TRBV28 to TRBJ1-4; D may be TRBD1 (5 bases). The length of the CDR3 is 13 residues. CDR1 and CDR2 (germline): MDHEN, SYDVKM. Trimming shortened V by 6 bases and J by 6 bases, and 11 bases separated the two germline ends. CDR3 amino acids: CASSVQGHEKLFF. The CDR3 region has the DNA TGTGCCAGCAGCGTCCAGGGTCATGAAAAACTGTTTTTT.

V gene TRBV5-1 combines with J gene TRBJ2-1; 13 bases line up with TRBD2. Germline V gives CDR1 SGHRS, CDR2 YFSETQ. V shed 4 bases, J shed 6 bases, and the junction held 4 bases outside the gene matches. The CDR3 consists of 15 residues. The CDR3 sequence: CASSPGLAGPNEQFF. The CDR3 region has the DNA TGCGCCAGCAGCCCGGGACTAGCGGGACCCAATGAGCAGTTCTTC.

V gene TRBV3-1 (or the pseudogene TRBV3-2) combines with J gene TRBJ2-2; D not certain. There are 15 residues in the CDR3. Trimming removed 4 bases at V and 0 bases at J, with 9 bases between. Germline assignment: CDR1 LGHDT and CDR2 YNNKEL (reference sequence). DNA for the CDR3: TGTGCCAGCAGCCCCTGGGGATCGAACACCGGGGAGCTGTTTTTT. This sequence encodes CASSPWGSNTGELFF.

The J gene is TRBJ2-1, the V gene TRBV5-8; 9 bases line up with TRBD2. The CDR3 is 15 amino acids. Germline CDR1 reads SGHTS; CDR2 reads YDEGEE. Trimming cost V 1 base and J 8 bases; bases outside gene matches: 7. In nucleotides, the CDR3 is TGTGCCAGCAGCTTGTACGCGGGGGGGAACGATGAGCAGTTCTTC. This codes for CASSLYAGGNDEQFF.

This rearrangement joins TRBV5-1 to TRBJ2-6; unclear D gene. The V gene's germline CDR1 is SGHRS and CDR2 YFSETQ. Trimming took off 6 bases at V and 0 bases at J, with 10 bases between the two ends. CDR3 length equals 15 residues. The CDR3 loop is CASKAYASGANVLTF. The CDR3 nucleotides are TGCGCCAGCAAGGCCTACGCCTCTGGGGCCAACGTCCTGACTTTC.

V is TRBV4-2 and J is TRBJ2-2; 9 bases match TRBD1. Germline V gene lookup returns CDR1 LGHNA and CDR2 YNFKEQ. CDR3 size: 18 residues. Trimming cost V 0 bases and J 1 base; bases outside gene matches: 6. The DNA of the CDR3 is TGTGCCAGCAGCCAAGAAGGACAGGGGTTCGAGAACACCGGGGAGCTGTTTTTT. Amino acid sequence: CASSQEGQGFENTGELFF.

The genes are TRBV18 and TRBJ2-1, with D possibly matching TRBD2 (6 bases). Trimming took 2 bases from V and 3 from J, leaving 11 bases between them. CDR1 and CDR2 (germline): KGHSH, LQKENI. The CDR3 consists of 15 residues. CDR3 nucleotide sequence: TGTGCCAGCTCACCAACGGGAGATAACTACAATGAGCAGTTCTTC. Encoded protein: CASSPTGDNYNEQFF.

The rearrangement uses TRBV18 and TRBJ1-5, with 11 positions matching TRBD1. The CDR3 is 15 residues long. Germline CDR1 is KGHSH and CDR2 is LQKENI. V trimming: 3 bases; J trimming: 4 bases; junction bases outside the gene matches: 2. CDR3 nucleotides: TGTGCCAGCTCACCGGGACAGGGGGGGAATCAGCCCCAGCATTTT. Encoded protein: CASSPGQGGNQPQHF.

The rearrangement joins TRBV9 to TRBJ1-1, with no clear D. There are 13 residues in the CDR3. CDR1 and CDR2 from the germline V gene are SGDLS and YYNGEE. The V end was cut by 2 bases, the J end by 5 bases, with 10 bases between. The CDR3 here is CASSVQPETEAFF. The CDR3 coding sequence is TGTGCCAGCAGCGTCCAGCCCGAGACTGAAGCTTTCTTT.

CDR3 region: CASSQTTASYEQYV. In nucleotides, the CDR3 is TGTGCCAGCTCACAGACTACCGCCTCCTACGAGCAGTACGTC. J is TRBJ2-7 and V is TRBV18, with D tentatively TRBD2 (5 bases). Germline CDR1 and CDR2: KGHSH and LQKENI. The CDR3 runs 14 residues. Between the trimmed V and J ends, which lost 4 bases and 0 bases, there was a span of 10 bases.